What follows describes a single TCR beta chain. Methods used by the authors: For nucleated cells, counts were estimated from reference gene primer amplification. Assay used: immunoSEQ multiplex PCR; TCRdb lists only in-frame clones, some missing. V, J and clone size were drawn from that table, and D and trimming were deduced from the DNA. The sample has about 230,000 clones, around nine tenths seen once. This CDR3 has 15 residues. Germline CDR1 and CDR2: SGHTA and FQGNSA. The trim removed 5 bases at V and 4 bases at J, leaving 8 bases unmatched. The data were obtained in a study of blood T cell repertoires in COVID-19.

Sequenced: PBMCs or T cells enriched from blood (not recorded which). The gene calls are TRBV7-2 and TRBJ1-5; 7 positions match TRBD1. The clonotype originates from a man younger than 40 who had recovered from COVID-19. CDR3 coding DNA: TGTGCCAGCAGCCCCGGAGGACAGGCGAATCAGCCCCAGCATTTT. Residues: CASSPGGQANQPQHF.